A single sample is the source of the 5 T cell receptor beta chains below, sequenced in a study of T cells in Graves' hyperthyroidism and ophthalmopathy. TCR beta CDR3 sequences were amplified from RNA transcripts. First-round RT-PCR targeting the TCR CDR3 was performed with the HTBI primer set. A single record per CDR3 protein comes from TCRdb applying MiXCR to the multiplex PCR reads. The data hold 350,000 to 450,000 distinct CDR3 sequences, with approximately 15% observed a single time. The sequenced material came from blood. All receptors derive from a woman in her sixties or seventies with Graves' hyperthyroidism.

The chain is built from TRBV20-1 and TRBJ1-1, with TRBD1 identical over 9 bases. J was trimmed by 4 bases and V by 6 bases; bases with no gene match: 6. The CDR3 runs 13 residues. Germline assignment: CDR1 DFQATT and CDR2 SNEGSKA (reference sequence). The CDR3 DNA reads TGCAGTGCACTCACAGGGGGCGTCACTGAAGCTTTCTTT. Encoded protein: CSALTGGVTEAFF.

This clonotype has more than one count but fewer than ten. The chain carries TRBV6-1 and TRBJ2-3; TRBD2 aligns across 7 bases. V lost 6 bases and J lost 2; bases outside the gene matches: 8. Germline V gene sequence: CDR1 MNHNS, CDR2 SASEGT. The CDR3 is 15 residues long. CDR3: CASRLTTSVTDTQYF. CDR3 DNA: TGTGCCAGCAGACTGACCACTAGCGTCACAGATACGCAGTATTTT.

This clonotype was seen ten or more times. The gene calls are TRBV7-2 and TRBJ2-3; weak D call: TRBD1 (5 bases). This CDR3 spans 17 amino acids. V was trimmed by 2 bases and J by 2 bases, leaving 17 bases between them. Germline CDR1 and CDR2: SGHTA and FQGNSA. As DNA, the CDR3 is TGTGCCAGCAGCTTAAGGCTGGATCCGACAGTCACAGATACGCAGTATTTT. Its protein is CASSLRLDPTVTDTQYF.

The chain employs TRBV7-9 and TRBJ2-1; 10 nucleotides agree with TRBD2. The V gene end was trimmed by 5 bases and the J gene end by 13 bases; junction bases not matched to a gene: 8. Germline lookup yields CDR1 SEHNR and CDR2 FQNEAQ (reference sequence). The CDR3 sequence is 13 residues long. CDR3 protein: CASSPGTSVAQFF. DNA for the CDR3: TGTGCCAGCAGCCCTGGGACTAGCGTCGCCCAGTTCTTC.

This clonotype was seen a handful of times. V is TRBV29-1 and J is TRBJ2-3; 12 nucleotides line up with TRBD2. The V gene end was trimmed by 2 bases and the J gene end by 8 bases; junction bases not matched to a gene: 2. The CDR3 totals 13 residues. Germline lookup yields CDR1 SQVTM and CDR2 ANQGSEA. The DNA of the CDR3 is TGCAGCGTTGAAACGACTAGCGGGAGTACGCAGTATTTT. Translated: CSVETTSGSTQYF.